This paragraph covers one TCR beta chain sequence. Blood sampling took place at baseline, cycle 4 day 1, and cycle 7 day 1. This record comes from a study of OX40 agonist ivuxolimab in advanced cancers. TCRdb keeps only in-frame clones here, not all; method: immunoSEQ multiplex PCR. The sample yields roughly 88,000 clones, approximately 87% seen once. Germline CDR1 SGHDT, CDR2 YYEEEE. Trimming took off 0 bases at V and 2 bases at J, with 7 bases between the two ends. The CDR3 contains 14 residues. The specimen was CD4+ or CD8+ T cells sorted from blood, collected in a trial of the OX40 agonist ivuxolimab. The gene calls are TRBV5-6 and TRBJ2-3; D gene unclear. The source of this sequence is an adult with an advanced solid tumor such as melanoma, head and neck, liver or kidney cancer. The CDR3 nucleotides are TGTGCCAGCAGCTTGGGGGCGTACACAGATACGCAGTATTTT. Protein: CASSLGAYTDTQYF.